This T cell receptor beta chain was sequenced during a study of Ad26.COV2.S vaccination and SARS-CoV-2 variants. Overall study context: Once, or twice with 56 days between doses, Ad26.COV2.S was given intramuscularly.

Assay: immunoSEQ multiplex PCR; the TCRdb copy retains only in-frame clones and omits some. In the table there are more than 400,000 clones, around 91% of which are singletons. The treatment here: over 15 received Ad26.COV2.S at low or high dose, single or two shots; roughly five received placebo; per-sample allocation not given. Sample collection was performed on day 63 after the first vaccine or placebo injection. Whole-study findings and limits: Vaccinees reportedly had broad spike-specific CD8+ and CD4+ T cell responses.

In regard to this clone: Its antigen remains unidentified.

Germline CDR1 is ENHRY and CDR2 is SYGVKD. There are 15 residues in the CDR3. The J segment lost 4 bases and the V segment lost 5 bases, leaving 7 bases of the junction unmatched. The rearrangement links TRBV10-3 to TRBJ1-3, with 8 bases identical to TRBD1. The sequencing used peripheral blood, collected in a trial of Ad26.COV2.S vaccine versus placebo. The TCR comes from a person between 18 and 59 years old who received the Ad26.COV2.S COVID-19 vaccine or a placebo. The CDR3 nucleotides read TGTGCCATCAGTTCACAGGGGGACTCCGGAAACACCATATATTTT. Its translation: CAISSQGDSGNTIYF.